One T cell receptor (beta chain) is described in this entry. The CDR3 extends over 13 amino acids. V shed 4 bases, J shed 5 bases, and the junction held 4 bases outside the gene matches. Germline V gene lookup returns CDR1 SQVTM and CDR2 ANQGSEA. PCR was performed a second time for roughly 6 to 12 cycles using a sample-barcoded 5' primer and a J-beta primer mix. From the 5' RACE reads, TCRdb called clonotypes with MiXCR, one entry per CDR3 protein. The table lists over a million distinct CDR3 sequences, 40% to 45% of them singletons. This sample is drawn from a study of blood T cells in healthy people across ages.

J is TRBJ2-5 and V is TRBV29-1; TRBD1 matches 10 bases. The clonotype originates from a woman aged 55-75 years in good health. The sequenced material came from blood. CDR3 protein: CSVGQGARETQYF. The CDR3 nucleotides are TGCAGCGTTGGACAGGGGGCGCGGGAGACCCAGTACTTC.